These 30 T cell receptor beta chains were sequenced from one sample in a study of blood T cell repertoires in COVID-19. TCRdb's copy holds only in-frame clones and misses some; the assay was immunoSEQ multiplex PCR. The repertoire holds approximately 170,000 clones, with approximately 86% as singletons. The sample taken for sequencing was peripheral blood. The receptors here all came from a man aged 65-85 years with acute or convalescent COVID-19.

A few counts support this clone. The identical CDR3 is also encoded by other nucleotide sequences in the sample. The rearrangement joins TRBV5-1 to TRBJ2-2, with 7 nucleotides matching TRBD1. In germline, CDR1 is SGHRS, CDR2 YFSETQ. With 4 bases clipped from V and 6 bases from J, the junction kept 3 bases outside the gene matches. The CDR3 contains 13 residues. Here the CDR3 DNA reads TGCGCCAGCAGCCCTCAGGGGGCCGGGGAGCTGTTTTTT. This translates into CASSPQGAGELFF.

DNA of the CDR3: TGTGCCAGCAGCCGCACCGGGAGGGCCACCGGGGAGCTGTTTTTT. It is translated as CASSRTGRATGELFF. V is TRBV6-2 or TRBV6-3 and J is TRBJ2-2; 8 bases match TRBD2. CDR1 is MNHEY and CDR2 is SVGEGT in the germline V gene. The CDR3 covers 15 residues. Trimming cost V 6 bases and J 4 bases; bases outside gene matches: 7.

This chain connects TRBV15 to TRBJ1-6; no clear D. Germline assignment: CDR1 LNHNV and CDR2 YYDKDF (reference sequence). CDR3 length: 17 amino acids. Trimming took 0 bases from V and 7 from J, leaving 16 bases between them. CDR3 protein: CATSRDRPLGRNSPLHF. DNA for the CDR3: TGTGCCACCAGCAGAGATCGGCCCCTCGGGAGGAATTCACCCCTCCACTTT. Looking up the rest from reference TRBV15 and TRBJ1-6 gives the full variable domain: DAMVIQNPRYQVTQFGKPVTLSCSQTLNHNVMYWYQQKSSQAPKLLFHYYDKDFNNEADTPDNFQSRRPNTSFCFLDIRSPGLGDTAMYLCATSRDRPLGRNSPLHFGNGTRLTVT.

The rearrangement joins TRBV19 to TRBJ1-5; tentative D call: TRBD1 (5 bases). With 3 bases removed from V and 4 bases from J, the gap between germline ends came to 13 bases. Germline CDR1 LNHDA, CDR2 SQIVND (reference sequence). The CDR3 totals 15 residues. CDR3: CASSIPGGGNQPQHF. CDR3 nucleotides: TGTGCCAGTAGTATCCCCGGGGGAGGTAATCAGCCCCAGCATTTT.

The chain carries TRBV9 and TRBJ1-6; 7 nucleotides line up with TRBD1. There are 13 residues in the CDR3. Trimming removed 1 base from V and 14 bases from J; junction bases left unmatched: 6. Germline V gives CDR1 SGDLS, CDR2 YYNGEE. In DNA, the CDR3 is TGTGCCAGCAGCGTAAGACAGGGTGAGGCCCTCCACTTT. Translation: CASSVRQGEALHF.

The CDR3 spells CASSGGVNQPQHF. Here the CDR3 DNA reads TGTGCCAGCAGCGGGGGGGTGAATCAGCCCCAGCATTTT. The gene calls are TRBV7-8 and TRBJ1-5, with D possibly TRBD1 on 5 matching bases. The V gene lost 5 bases and the J gene lost 4 bases, with 9 bases spanning the gap. The CDR3 spans 13 residues. Germline V lookup: CDR1 SGHVS, CDR2 FQNEAQ.

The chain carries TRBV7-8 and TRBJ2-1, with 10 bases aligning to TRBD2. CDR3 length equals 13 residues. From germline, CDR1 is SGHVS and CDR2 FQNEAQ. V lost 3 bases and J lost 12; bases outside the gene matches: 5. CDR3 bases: TGTGCCAGCAGCTTCGGACTAGCGGCCATGCAGTTCTTC. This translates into CASSFGLAAMQFF.

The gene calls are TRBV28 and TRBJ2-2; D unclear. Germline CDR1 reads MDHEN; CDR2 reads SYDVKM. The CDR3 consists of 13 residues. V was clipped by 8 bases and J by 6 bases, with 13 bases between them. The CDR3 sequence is CASEETPSGELFF. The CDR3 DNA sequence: TGTGCCAGCGAAGAGACTCCCTCCGGGGAGCTGTTTTTT.

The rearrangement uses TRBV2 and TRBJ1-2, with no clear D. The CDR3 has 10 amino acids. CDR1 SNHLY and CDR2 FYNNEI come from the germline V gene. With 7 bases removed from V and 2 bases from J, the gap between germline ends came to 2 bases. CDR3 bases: TGTGCCAGCACGAACTATGGCTACACCTTC. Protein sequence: CASTNYGYTF. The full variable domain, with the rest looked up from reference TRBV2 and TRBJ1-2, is EPEVTQTPSHQVTQMGQEVILRCVPISNHLYFYWYRQILGQKVEFLVSFYNNEISEKSEIFDDQFSVERPDGSNFTLKIRSTKLEDSAMYFCASTNYGYTFGSGTRLTVV.

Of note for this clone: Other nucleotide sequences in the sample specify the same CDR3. CDR3 sequence: CASSQLGLNTEAFF. CDR3 DNA sequence: TGTGCCAGCAGCCAACTGGGACTTAACACTGAAGCTTTCTTT. This chain uses TRBV3-1 (or the pseudogene TRBV3-2) with TRBJ1-1; possibly TRBD1 for D (5 bases). The germline gives CDR1 LGHDT, CDR2 YNNKEL (reference sequence). Trimming stripped 2 bases from V and 2 bases from J, with 9 bases between. The length of the CDR3 is 14 residues.

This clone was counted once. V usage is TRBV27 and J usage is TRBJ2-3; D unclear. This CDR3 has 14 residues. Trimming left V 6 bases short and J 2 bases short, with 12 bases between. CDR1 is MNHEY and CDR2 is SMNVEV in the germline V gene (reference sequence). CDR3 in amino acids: CASSPMRSTDTQYF. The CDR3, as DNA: TGTGCCAGCAGCCCTATGAGGTCCACAGATACGCAGTATTTT.

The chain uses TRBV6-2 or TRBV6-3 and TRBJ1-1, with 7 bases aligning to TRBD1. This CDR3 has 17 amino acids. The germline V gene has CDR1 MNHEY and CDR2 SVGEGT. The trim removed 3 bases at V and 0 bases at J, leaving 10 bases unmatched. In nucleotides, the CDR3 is TGTGCCAGCAGTTATTCCATACAGGGGATTATGAACACTGAAGCTTTCTTT. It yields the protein CASSYSIQGIMNTEAFF.

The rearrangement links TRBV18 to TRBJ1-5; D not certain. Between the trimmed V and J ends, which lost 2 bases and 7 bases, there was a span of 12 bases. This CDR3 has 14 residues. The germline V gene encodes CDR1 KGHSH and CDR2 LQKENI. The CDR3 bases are TGTGCCAGCTCACCAATTCCCGCGTTGCAGCCCCAGCATTTT. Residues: CASSPIPALQPQHF.

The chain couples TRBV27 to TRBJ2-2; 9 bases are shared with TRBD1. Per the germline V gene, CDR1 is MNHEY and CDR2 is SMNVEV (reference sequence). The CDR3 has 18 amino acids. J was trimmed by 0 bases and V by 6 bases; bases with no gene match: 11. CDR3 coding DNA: TGTGCCAGCAGATTAAATCCGGGACAGGGAGCGAACACCGGGGAGCTGTTTTTT. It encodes CASRLNPGQGANTGELFF.

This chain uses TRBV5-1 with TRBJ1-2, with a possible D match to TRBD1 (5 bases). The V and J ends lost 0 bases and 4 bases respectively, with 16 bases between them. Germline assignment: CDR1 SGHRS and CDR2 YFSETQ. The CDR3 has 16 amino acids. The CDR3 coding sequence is TGCGCCAGCAGCTTGGGTTTACAGGAGAGAATCTATGGCTACACCTTC. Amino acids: CASSLGLQERIYGYTF.

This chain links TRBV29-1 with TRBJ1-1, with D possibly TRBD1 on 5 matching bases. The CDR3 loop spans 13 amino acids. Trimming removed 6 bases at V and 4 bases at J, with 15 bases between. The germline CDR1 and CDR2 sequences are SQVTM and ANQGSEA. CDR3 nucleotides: TGCAGCGTCGATCCAGGGTCGGGCACTGAAGCTTTCTTT. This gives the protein CSVDPGSGTEAFF. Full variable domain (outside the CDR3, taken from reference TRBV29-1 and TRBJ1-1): SAVISQKPSRDICQRGTSLTIQCQVDSQVTMMFWYRQQPGQSLTLIATANQGSEATYESGFVIDKFPISRPNLTFSTLTVSNMSPEDSSIYLCSVDPGSGTEAFFGQGTRLTVV.

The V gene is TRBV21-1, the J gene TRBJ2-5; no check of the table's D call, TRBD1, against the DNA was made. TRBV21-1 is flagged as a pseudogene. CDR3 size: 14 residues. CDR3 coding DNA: TGTGCCAGCAGCAAAGCGAATGGCAGGGAGACCCAGTACTTC. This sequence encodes CASSKANGRETQYF.

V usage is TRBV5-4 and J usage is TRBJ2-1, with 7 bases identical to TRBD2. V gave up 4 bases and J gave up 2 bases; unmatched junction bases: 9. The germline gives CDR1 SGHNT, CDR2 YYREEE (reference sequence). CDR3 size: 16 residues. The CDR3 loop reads CASSPGSSGPYNEQFF. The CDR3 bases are TGTGCCAGCAGCCCTGGTTCTAGCGGACCCTACAATGAGCAGTTCTTC.

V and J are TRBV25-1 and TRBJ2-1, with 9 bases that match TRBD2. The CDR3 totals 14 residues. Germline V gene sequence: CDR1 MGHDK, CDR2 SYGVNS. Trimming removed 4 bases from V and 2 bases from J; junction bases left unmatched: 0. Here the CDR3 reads CASSGLAAYNEQFF. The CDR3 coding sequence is TGTGCCAGCAGTGGACTAGCGGCCTACAATGAGCAGTTCTTC.

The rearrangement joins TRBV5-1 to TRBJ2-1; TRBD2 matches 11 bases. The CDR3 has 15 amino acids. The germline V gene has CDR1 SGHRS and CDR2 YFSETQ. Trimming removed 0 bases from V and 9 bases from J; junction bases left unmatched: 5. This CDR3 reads CASSLGLAGGGEQFF. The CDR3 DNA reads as TGCGCCAGCAGCTTGGGGCTAGCGGGAGGAGGTGAGCAGTTCTTC.

CDR3 coding DNA: TGTGCCAGCAGCCGTGTGGGGGGAGAGACCCAGTACTTC. The encoded protein is CASSRVGGETQYF. The chain couples TRBV14 to TRBJ2-5, with a weak D call TRBD2 (6 bases). Germline V CDR1 and CDR2: SGHDN, FVKESK. Trimming stripped 4 bases from V and 4 bases from J, with 10 bases between. The CDR3 consists of 13 residues.

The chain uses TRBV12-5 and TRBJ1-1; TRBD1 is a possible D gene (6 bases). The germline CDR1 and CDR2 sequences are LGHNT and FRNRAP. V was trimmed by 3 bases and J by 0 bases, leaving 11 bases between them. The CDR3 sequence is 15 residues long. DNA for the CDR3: TGTGCTAGTGGTTTAGGGGGGGGGATGAACACTGAAGCTTTCTTT. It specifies CASGLGGGMNTEAFF.

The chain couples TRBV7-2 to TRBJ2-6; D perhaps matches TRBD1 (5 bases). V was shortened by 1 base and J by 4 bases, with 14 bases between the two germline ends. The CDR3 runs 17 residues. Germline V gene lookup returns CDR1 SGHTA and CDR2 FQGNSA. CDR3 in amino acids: CASSLVGSGAGANVLTF. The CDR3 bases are TGTGCCAGCAGCTTAGTTGGCAGTGGGGCGGGGGCCAACGTCCTGACTTTC.

CDR3 in amino acids: CATSGENTGELFF. In DNA, the CDR3 is TGTGCCACCAGTGGAGAAAACACCGGGGAGCTGTTTTTT. The chain is built from TRBV24-1 and TRBJ2-2, with no clear D. V lost 5 bases to trimming and J lost 2 bases, with 5 bases between them. The length of the CDR3 is 13 residues. CDR1 and CDR2 (germline): KGHDR, SFDVKD.

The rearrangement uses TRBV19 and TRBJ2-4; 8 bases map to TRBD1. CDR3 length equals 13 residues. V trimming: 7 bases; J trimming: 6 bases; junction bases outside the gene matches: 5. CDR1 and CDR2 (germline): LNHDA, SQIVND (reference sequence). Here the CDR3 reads CASTVDRGNIQYF. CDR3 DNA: TGTGCCAGTACGGTTGACAGGGGAAACATTCAGTACTTC.

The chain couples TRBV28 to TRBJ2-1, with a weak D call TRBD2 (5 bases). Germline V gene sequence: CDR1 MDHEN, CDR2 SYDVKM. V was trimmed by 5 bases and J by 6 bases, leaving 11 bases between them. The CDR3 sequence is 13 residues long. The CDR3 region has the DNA TGTGCCAGCAGTGTTGGGAGTCCCAATGAGCAGTTCTTC. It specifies CASSVGSPNEQFF.

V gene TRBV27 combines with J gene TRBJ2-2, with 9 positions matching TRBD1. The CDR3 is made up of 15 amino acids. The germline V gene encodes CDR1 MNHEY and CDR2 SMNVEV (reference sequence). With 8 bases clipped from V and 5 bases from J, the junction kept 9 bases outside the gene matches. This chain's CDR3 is CASSTYRGRTGELFF. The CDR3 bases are TGTGCCAGCTCCACCTACAGGGGGCGGACCGGGGAGCTGTTTTTT.

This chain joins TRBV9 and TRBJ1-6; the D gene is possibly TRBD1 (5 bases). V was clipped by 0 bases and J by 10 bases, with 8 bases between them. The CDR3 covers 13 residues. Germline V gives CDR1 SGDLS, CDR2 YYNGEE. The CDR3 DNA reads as TGTGCCAGCAGCGTAGGCTACAGGTCACCCCTCCACTTT. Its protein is CASSVGYRSPLHF. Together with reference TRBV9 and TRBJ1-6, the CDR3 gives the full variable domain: DSGVTQTPKHLITATGQRVTLRCSPRSGDLSVYWYQQSLDQGLQFLIQYYNGEERAKGNILERFSAQQFPDLHSELNLSSLELGDSALYFCASSVGYRSPLHFGNGTRLTVT.

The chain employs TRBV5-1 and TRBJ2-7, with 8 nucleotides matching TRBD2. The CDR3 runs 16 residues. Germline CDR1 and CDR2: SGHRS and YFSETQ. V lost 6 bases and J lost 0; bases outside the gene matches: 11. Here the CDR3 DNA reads TGCGCCAGCAACCCTTTGACTAGCGCCTCCTCCTACGAGCAGTACTTC. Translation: CASNPLTSASSYEQYF.

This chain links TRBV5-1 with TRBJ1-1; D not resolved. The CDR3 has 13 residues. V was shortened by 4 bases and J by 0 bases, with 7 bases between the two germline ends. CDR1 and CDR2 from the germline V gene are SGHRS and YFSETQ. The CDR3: CASSQQVNTEAFF. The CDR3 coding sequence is TGCGCCAGCAGCCAGCAGGTGAACACTGAAGCTTTCTTT.